Following are 19 T cell receptor beta chains from one sample sequenced in a study of cytomegalovirus exposure and HLA in healthy donors (dated by TCRdb to 2016 to 2017). Libraries were made using the immunoSEQ multiplex PCR assay. Drawn from immuneACCESS, this table holds only the in-frame rearrangements with V and J called that TCRdb kept. Clones are partly lost; checked studies trace under half to an unresolved V gene and leave the rest unexplained. This sample holds approximately 160,000 clones; about 82% were observed only once. The ten biggest clones cover around 2.5% of the sample. Material for sequencing was PBMCs. All receptors come from a young man in good health and CMV-seropositive.

The gene calls are TRBV18 and TRBJ2-7; 9 positions agree with TRBD1. V was clipped by 2 bases and J by 5 bases; unmatched bases: 10. Per the germline V gene, CDR1 is KGHSH and CDR2 is LQKENI. The CDR3 contains 16 residues. CDR3 in amino acids: CASSPNIFTGGDEQYF. CDR3 nucleotides: TGTGCCAGCTCACCAAATATCTTTACAGGGGGCGACGAGCAGTACTTC.

The chain has TRBV29-1 and TRBJ1-1, with D unclear. The V gene's germline CDR1 is SQVTM and CDR2 ANQGSEA. The CDR3 loop spans 12 amino acids. V was trimmed by 5 bases and J by 1 base, leaving 8 bases between them. In nucleotides, the CDR3 is TGCAGCGTTTTAAACTGGAACACTGAAGCTTTCTTT. Translated, it gives CSVLNWNTEAFF.

The chain is built from TRBV6-6 and TRBJ2-1, with D possibly being TRBD1 (6 bases). V was clipped by 4 bases and J by 8 bases, with 18 bases between them. The CDR3 consists of 15 residues. The germline CDR1 and CDR2 sequences are MNHNY and SVGAGI (reference sequence). The CDR3 DNA reads as TGTGCCAGCAGTTTGGCAGGGTCTGGGGGCCATGAGCAGTTCTTC. The encoded protein is CASSLAGSGGHEQFF.

V gene TRBV18 combines with J gene TRBJ2-1; 9 nucleotides align to TRBD2. The CDR3 has 20 residues. The germline CDR1 and CDR2 sequences are KGHSH and LQKENI. Germline trimming cut 0 bases from V and 4 bases from J; bases unmatched to any gene: 16. CDR3 nucleotide sequence: TGTGCCAGCTCACCACCCCCGGCGGTAGCGGGGGAAAGGAAGTACAATGAGCAGTTCTTC. This translates into CASSPPPAVAGERKYNEQFF.

This clone was counted a single time. The J gene is TRBJ1-1, the V gene TRBV19; 9 bases agree with TRBD1. V lost 3 bases, J lost 5 bases, and 7 bases stayed unmatched. This CDR3 has 15 residues. Germline values: CDR1 LNHDA, CDR2 SQIVND (reference sequence). CDR3 region: CASSIFGTGSTEAFF. CDR3 bases: TGTGCCAGTAGTATTTTTGGGACAGGGTCAACTGAAGCTTTCTTT.

The gene calls are TRBV2 and TRBJ1-2, with TRBD1 matching 7 bases. Losses at the gene ends were 5 bases for V and 5 bases for J; bases not matched to a gene: 8. Germline CDR1 is SNHLY and CDR2 is FYNNEI. The CDR3 has 14 residues. The CDR3 DNA reads TGTGCCAGCAGTCTAGACAGGGCGGGTTATGGCTACACCTTC. Translating gives CASSLDRAGYGYTF. Supplemented by reference TRBV2 and TRBJ1-2, the full variable domain reads EPEVTQTPSHQVTQMGQEVILRCVPISNHLYFYWYRQILGQKVEFLVSFYNNEISEKSEIFDDQFSVERPDGSNFTLKIRSTKLEDSAMYFCASSLDRAGYGYTFGSGTRLTVV.

The J gene is TRBJ2-3, the V gene TRBV7-3; D is uncertain. Trimming stripped 1 base from V and 14 bases from J, with 19 bases between. The germline gives CDR1 SGHTA, CDR2 FQGTGA. There are 14 residues in the CDR3. CDR3 DNA sequence: TGTGCCAGCAGCTTAAATGGTTGGGCAGAAGCCCGGTATTTT. Protein: CASSLNGWAEARYF. The variable domain in full, with the rest retrieved from reference TRBV7-3 and TRBJ2-3, is GAGVSQTPSNKVTEKGKYVELRCDPISGHTALYWYRQSLGQGPEFLIYFQGTGAADDSGLPNDRFFAVRPEGSVSTLKIQRTERGDSAVYLCASSLNGWAEARYFGPGTRLTVL.

This clone was recorded only once. One junction end disagrees with the germline gene, perhaps due to a read error. The chain employs TRBV18 and TRBJ2-7; tentatively, D is TRBD1 (6 bases). Germline assignment: CDR1 KGHSH and CDR2 LQKENI. This CDR3 contains 11 residues. CDR3 sequence reads: CASSPGQGTHF. The CDR3 DNA reads as TGTGCCAGCTCACCAGGGCAGGGGACGCATTTC.

This chain links TRBV5-1 with TRBJ2-5; the match to TRBD1 covers 10 bases. With V trimmed by 4 bases and J by 5 bases, 11 bases remained unmatched. The length of the CDR3 is 16 residues. Looked up from germline, CDR1 is SGHRS and CDR2 is YFSETQ. The CDR3 sequence: CASSTRTGGFSETQYF. The CDR3 bases are TGCGCCAGCAGCACACGGACAGGGGGGTTTTCGGAGACCCAGTACTTC.

This CDR3 reads CASSWVVGTSGGYEQYF. For the CDR3, the DNA is TGTGCCAGCAGCTGGGTAGTTGGGACTAGCGGGGGATACGAGCAGTACTTC. The chain is built from TRBV5-4 and TRBJ2-7, with TRBD2 matching 14 bases. Per germline, CDR1 SGHNT and CDR2 YYREEE (reference sequence). The V gene end was trimmed by 3 bases and the J gene end by 4 bases; junction bases not matched to a gene: 9. The CDR3 length is 17 residues.

The chain combines TRBV27 with TRBJ2-1, with 11 bases matching TRBD2. V trimming: 10 bases; J trimming: 8 bases; junction bases outside the gene matches: 7. The CDR3 extends over 13 amino acids. Germline V gene data show CDR1 as MNHEY and CDR2 as SMNVEV (reference sequence). The CDR3 loop reads CATTPSGGHEQFF. CDR3 DNA sequence: TGTGCCACCACCCCTAGCGGGGGGCATGAGCAGTTCTTC.

This rearrangement joins TRBV2 to TRBJ2-1; D may be TRBD2 (7 bases). The V end lost 8 bases, the J end lost 7 bases, and 21 bases lay between the germline ends. The germline V gene has CDR1 SNHLY and CDR2 FYNNEI. The CDR3 sequence is 15 residues long. CDR3: CASCLGGAPPNEQFF. CDR3 DNA sequence: TGTGCCAGCTGCCTGGGGGGGGCGCCCCCGAATGAGCAGTTCTTC.

The CDR3 region is CASSLRPTGTGVTNTGNTIYF. The CDR3 bases are TGTGCCAGCAGCTTACGCCCCACCGGGACAGGGGTGACAAATACTGGAAACACCATATATTTT. V and J are TRBV7-6 and TRBJ1-3; 10 bases fit TRBD1. The CDR3 runs 21 residues. Looked up from germline, CDR1 is SGHVS and CDR2 is FNYEAQ. V shed 2 bases, J shed 2 bases, and the junction held 18 bases outside the gene matches.

This rearrangement joins TRBV29-1 to TRBJ2-1, with D perhaps TRBD1 (5 bases). V was clipped by 4 bases and J by 7 bases, with 26 bases between them. There are 17 residues in the CDR3. CDR1 is SQVTM and CDR2 is ANQGSEA in the germline V gene. The CDR3, as DNA: TGCAGCGTTGTCTCGCGCGTCGGACACCATGGAATGAATGAGCAGTTCTTC. Amino acids: CSVVSRVGHHGMNEQFF.

The chain is built from TRBV5-1 and TRBJ1-3; 10 positions match TRBD1. The CDR3 extends over 15 amino acids. The V and J ends lost 3 bases and 4 bases, in that order; junction bases with no gene match: 4. Looked up from germline, CDR1 is SGHRS and CDR2 is YFSETQ. CDR3: CASSWQGQGGNTIYF. Written as DNA, the CDR3 is TGCGCCAGCAGCTGGCAGGGACAGGGGGGAAACACCATATATTTT.

This sequence joins TRBV7-9 and TRBJ1-5, with 8 bases identical to TRBD1. V lost 5 bases, J lost 5 bases, and 8 bases stayed unmatched. Germline-derived CDR1 and CDR2 are SEHNR and FQNEAQ (reference sequence). There are 15 residues in the CDR3. The CDR3: CASSPTGAGDQPQHF. CDR3 coding DNA: TGTGCCAGCAGCCCGACAGGGGCTGGGGATCAGCCCCAGCATTTT.

DNA for the CDR3: TGCGCCAGCAGCTTAAATACCGGGACAGGTTCCTACGAGCAGTACTTC. The encoded protein is CASSLNTGTGSYEQYF. The chain couples TRBV4-3 to TRBJ2-7; 8 bases map to TRBD1. The CDR3 totals 16 residues. Trimming at V came to 5 bases and at J to 1 base, leaving 10 bases not matched to a gene. Per the germline V gene, CDR1 is LGHNA and CDR2 is YSLEER.

V and J are TRBV4-3 and TRBJ2-5, with 10 bases aligning to TRBD2. Trimming removed 3 bases from V and 3 bases from J; junction bases left unmatched: 4. The CDR3 is made up of 15 amino acids. CDR1 is LGHNA, CDR2 YSLEER, per germline. In DNA, the CDR3 is TGCGCCAGCAGCCAGTTTAGCGGGGGGAAAGAGACCCAGTACTTC. It translates to CASSQFSGGKETQYF.

This sequence joins TRBV11-3 and TRBJ2-7, with 9 bases that match TRBD1. Germline lookup yields CDR1 SGHNT and CDR2 YENEEA. V lost 5 bases, J lost 3 bases, and 5 bases stayed unmatched. This CDR3 spans 14 amino acids. The CDR3 sequence: CASSLRQGGYEQYF. CDR3 sequence (DNA): TGTGCCAGCAGCCTACGACAGGGGGGCTACGAGCAGTACTTC.